One sample yielded the 9 T cell receptor beta chains listed below, sequenced in a study of blood T cell repertoires in COVID-19. Assay used: immunoSEQ multiplex PCR; TCRdb lists only in-frame clones, some missing. The table lists about 360,000 clones, roughly 77% of them singletons, with 1.1% in the top ten. Sequencing used peripheral blood. Receptors originate from a human donor with acute or convalescent COVID-19. The donor label of this sample is uncertain.

The genes are TRBV4-1 and TRBJ1-4, with D tentatively TRBD1 (5 bases). The V gene lost 1 base and the J gene lost 3 bases, with 12 bases spanning the gap. CDR3 length equals 16 residues. Per the germline V gene, CDR1 is MGHRA and CDR2 is YSYEKL. The chain's CDR3 is CASSQGVGTANEKLFF. The DNA of the CDR3 is TGCGCCAGCAGCCAAGGCGTGGGGACTGCTAATGAAAAACTGTTTTTT.

The chain recombines TRBV30 with TRBJ1-2; 10 bases line up with TRBD1. This CDR3 spans 15 amino acids. Germline trimming cut 3 bases from V and 5 bases from J; bases unmatched to any gene: 9. CDR1 is GTSNPN and CDR2 is SVGIG in the germline V gene (reference sequence). This CDR3 reads CAWRRRGQGLYGYTF. The CDR3 DNA is TGTGCCTGGAGGCGCAGGGGACAGGGGTTATATGGCTACACCTTC.

V is TRBV4-1 and J is TRBJ1-2; TRBD1 matches at 9 bases. The CDR3 is 16 amino acids. V lost 5 bases, J lost 4 bases, and 11 bases stayed unmatched. Germline lookup yields CDR1 MGHRA and CDR2 YSYEKL. DNA of the CDR3: TGCGCCAGCAGCTCCGGGACAGGGACCCCCCTCTATGGCTACACCTTC. This translates into CASSSGTGTPLYGYTF.

The chain combines TRBV5-1 with TRBJ1-4, with D possibly matching TRBD1 (6 bases). V lost 4 bases and J lost 5, with 15 bases in between. This CDR3 comprises 15 residues. CDR1 and CDR2 (germline): SGHRS, YFSETQ. The CDR3: CASSHSGAANEKLFF. In DNA form, the CDR3 reads TGCGCCAGCAGCCACTCAGGGGCCGCCAATGAAAAACTGTTTTTT. Supplemented by reference TRBV5-1 and TRBJ1-4, the full variable domain reads KAGVTQTPRYLIKTRGQQVTLSCSPISGHRSVSWYQQTPGQGLQFLFEYFSETQRNKGNFPGRFSGRQFSNSRSEMNVSTLELGDSALYLCASSHSGAANEKLFFGSGTQLSVL.

This rearrangement joins TRBV29-1 to TRBJ1-2; D perhaps matches TRBD1 (6 bases). CDR1 and CDR2 (germline): SQVTM, ANQGSEA. The ends were cut back, 3 bases at V and 8 bases at J, with 13 bases in the middle. This CDR3 has 12 amino acids. DNA of the CDR3: TGCAGCGTTGACAGGGGTGGGTACGGCTACACCTTC. Translating it yields CSVDRGGYGYTF.

The J gene is TRBJ1-1, the V gene TRBV5-1; D remains unclear. Germline values: CDR1 SGHRS, CDR2 YFSETQ. The V gene lost 0 bases and the J gene lost 0 bases, with 15 bases spanning the gap. This CDR3 has 17 residues. The CDR3 DNA is TGCGCCAGCAGCTTGGGGGCCCTAACAAGGATGAACACTGAAGCTTTCTTT. It codes for CASSLGALTRMNTEAFF. The entire variable domain, with the rest obtained from reference TRBV5-1 and TRBJ1-1, is as follows: KAGVTQTPRYLIKTRGQQVTLSCSPISGHRSVSWYQQTPGQGLQFLFEYFSETQRNKGNFPGRFSGRQFSNSRSEMNVSTLELGDSALYLCASSLGALTRMNTEAFFGQGTRLTVV.

This chain joins TRBV18 and TRBJ1-5, with TRBD1 matching over 7 bases. After removal of 6 bases from V and 4 bases from J, the junction contained 6 bases not matched to a gene. Per germline, CDR1 KGHSH and CDR2 LQKENI. This CDR3 has 14 amino acids. CDR3 coding DNA: TGTGCCAGCTCGCGGACAGGACTTAATCAGCCCCAGCATTTT. Protein sequence: CASSRTGLNQPQHF.

In this sample, this clone turned up a few times. This chain uses TRBV28 with TRBJ1-2, with 7 bases fitting TRBD1. After removal of 7 bases from V and 4 bases from J, the junction contained 12 bases not matched to a gene. This CDR3 is 15 amino acids long. Germline CDR1 and CDR2: MDHEN and SYDVKM. The CDR3 DNA reads TGTGCCAGCAAACAAACCCGGACAGGCTTCTATGGCTACACCTTC. It translates to CASKQTRTGFYGYTF.

For the CDR3, the DNA is TGTGCCAGCAGCTTAGCGGGAGGGGGAGTCGATGAGCAGTTCTTC. It translates to CASSLAGGGVDEQFF. The V call is TRBV7-9, the J call TRBJ2-1; a possible D gene is TRBD2 (7 bases). Germline CDR1 and CDR2: SEHNR and FQNEAQ (reference sequence). V shed 0 bases and J shed 8 bases, with 14 bases lying between them. The length of the CDR3 is 15 residues.